This T cell receptor (beta chain) was sequenced during a study of OX40 agonist ivuxolimab in advanced cancers. On the study more broadly: Every 2 weeks, patients got intravenous ivuxolimab at one of six dose levels (0.01-10 mg/kg). The study reported partial responses in three patients: one hepatocellular carcinoma, two cutaneous melanoma.

Findings and caveats of the study: Among some nonresponders, normalized T-cell clonal expansion was also low. Both CD4+ and CD8+ T cell populations in blood had undergone clonal expansion by week 6 at 0.1 to 3.0 mg/kg.

The V end lost 0 bases, the J end lost 1 base, and 9 bases lay between the germline ends. CDR3 length equals 15 residues. Germline CDR1 reads LGHNA; CDR2 reads YSLEER. The data were produced by immunoSEQ multiplex PCR, yet TCRdb's version contains in-frame clones alone and is incomplete. The table includes around 64,000 clones, 80% to 95% detected once. A word on this clone: Its matching antigen is unknown.

This material consisted of CD4+ or CD8+ T cells sorted from blood, taken in a trial of the OX40 agonist ivuxolimab. The TCR originated in an adult with an advanced solid tumor such as melanoma, head and neck, liver or kidney cancer. The rearrangement uses TRBV4-3 and TRBJ1-1; D might be TRBD1 (5 bases). The CDR3 loop is CASSQDRDGNTEAFF. The CDR3 region has the DNA TGCGCCAGCAGCCAAGATAGGGACGGGAACACTGAAGCTTTCTTT.